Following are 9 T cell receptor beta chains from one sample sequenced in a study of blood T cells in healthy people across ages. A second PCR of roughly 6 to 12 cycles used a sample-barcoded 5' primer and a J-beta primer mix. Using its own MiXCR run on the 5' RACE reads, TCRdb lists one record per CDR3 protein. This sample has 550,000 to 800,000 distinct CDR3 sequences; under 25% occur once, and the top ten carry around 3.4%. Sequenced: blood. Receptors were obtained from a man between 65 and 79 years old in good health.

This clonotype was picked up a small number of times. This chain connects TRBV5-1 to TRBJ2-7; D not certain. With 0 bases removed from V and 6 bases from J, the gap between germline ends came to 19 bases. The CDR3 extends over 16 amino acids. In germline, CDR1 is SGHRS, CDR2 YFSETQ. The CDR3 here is CASSLEWLGSVPEQYF. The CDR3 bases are TGCGCCAGCAGCTTGGAATGGCTTGGGTCGGTACCCGAGCAGTACTTC.

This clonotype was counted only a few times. The CDR3 loop is CSATFGSGTESYEQYF. CDR3 nucleotide sequence: TGCAGTGCCACTTTCGGTAGCGGGACTGAGTCCTACGAGCAGTACTTC. V usage is TRBV20-1 and J usage is TRBJ2-7; 8 nucleotides match TRBD2. The CDR3 sequence is 16 residues long. Trimming at V came to 6 bases and at J to 1 base, leaving 14 bases not matched to a gene. Per the germline V gene, CDR1 is DFQATT and CDR2 is SNEGSKA (reference sequence).

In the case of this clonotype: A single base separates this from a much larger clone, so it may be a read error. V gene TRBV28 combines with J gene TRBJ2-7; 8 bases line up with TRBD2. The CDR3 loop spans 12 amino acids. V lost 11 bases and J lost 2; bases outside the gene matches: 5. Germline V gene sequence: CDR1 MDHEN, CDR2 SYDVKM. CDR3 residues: CAAGLAPYEQYF. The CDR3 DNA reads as TGTGCCGCCGGACTAGCCCCCTACGAGCAGTACTTC.

CDR3 loop: CASSELLAGGSEQFF. The CDR3 DNA is TGTGCCAGCAGTGAACTACTAGCGGGGGGGAGTGAGCAGTTCTTC. The V and J genes are TRBV2 and TRBJ2-1; 13 bases align to TRBD2. Per germline, CDR1 SNHLY and CDR2 FYNNEI. The CDR3 extends over 15 amino acids. V dropped 2 bases and J dropped 9; count of bases not matched to a gene: 4.

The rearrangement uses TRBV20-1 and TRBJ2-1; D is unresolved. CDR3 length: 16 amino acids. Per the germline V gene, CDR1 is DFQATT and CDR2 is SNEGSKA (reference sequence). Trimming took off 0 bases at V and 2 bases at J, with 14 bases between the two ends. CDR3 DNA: TGCAGTGCTAGAGATAGAAGGGCTAGGCCCTACAATGAGCAGTTCTTC. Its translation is CSARDRRARPYNEQFF.

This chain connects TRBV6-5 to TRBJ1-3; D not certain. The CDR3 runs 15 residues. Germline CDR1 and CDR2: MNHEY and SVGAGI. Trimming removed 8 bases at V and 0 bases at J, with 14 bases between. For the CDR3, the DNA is TGTGCCAGCGGCGTGGAAGGGAGCTCTGGAAACACCATATATTTT. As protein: CASGVEGSSGNTIYF.

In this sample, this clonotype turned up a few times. In DNA form, the CDR3 reads TGCAGTGCTGGCCCTTTGGACGAGCAGTACTTC. This codes for CSAGPLDEQYF. The rearrangement joins TRBV20-1 to TRBJ2-7; no clear D. The CDR3 has 11 amino acids. Germline V gene lookup returns CDR1 DFQATT and CDR2 SNEGSKA (reference sequence). The V and J ends lost 5 bases and 5 bases respectively, with 10 bases between them.

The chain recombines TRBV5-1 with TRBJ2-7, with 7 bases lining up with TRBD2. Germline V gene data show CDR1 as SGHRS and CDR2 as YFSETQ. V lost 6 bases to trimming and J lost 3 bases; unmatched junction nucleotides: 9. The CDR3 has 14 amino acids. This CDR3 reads CASKESSGDYEQYF. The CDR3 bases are TGCGCCAGCAAGGAGTCTAGCGGAGACTACGAGCAGTACTTC.

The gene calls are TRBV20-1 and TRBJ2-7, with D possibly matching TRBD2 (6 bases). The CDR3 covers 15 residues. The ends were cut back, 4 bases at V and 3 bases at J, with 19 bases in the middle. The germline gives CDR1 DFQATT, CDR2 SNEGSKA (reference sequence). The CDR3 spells CSAISSPGLSYEQYF. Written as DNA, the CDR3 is TGCAGTGCTATCAGTAGCCCGGGACTCAGCTACGAGCAGTACTTC.